Included here is one T cell receptor beta chain sequence, with context. The data belong to a study of blood T cell repertoires in COVID-19. Study-level background: From the United States, Italy and Spain came samples of acute and convalescent COVID-19.

Only in-frame clones appear in the TCRdb table, and some are missing; sequencing was by immunoSEQ multiplex PCR. The sample yields 250,000 to 350,000 clones, approximately 90% seen once. The V gene's germline CDR1 is MNHNY and CDR2 SVGAGI (reference sequence). Trimming removed 5 bases from V and 7 bases from J; junction bases left unmatched: 10. This CDR3 region has 16 residues. Recovered Cohort 3 donors showed two negative PCRs, clearance, or symptom resolution. Sequenced material: PBMCs or T cells enriched from blood (not recorded which). The chain joins TRBV6-6 to TRBJ2-1, with 11 bases aligning to TRBD2. The clonotype originates from a woman between 18 and 29 years old who had recovered from COVID-19. CDR3 DNA sequence: TGTGCCAGCAGTACCTTAGCGGGAGGGGATGTAAATGAGCAGTTCTTC. As protein: CASSTLAGGDVNEQFF.